Listed below are T cell receptor beta chains from one sample, sequenced in a study of low-dose radiotherapy and immunotherapy resistance in tumors. TCRdb itself ran the reads through MiXCR, one entry per CDR3 protein. The table lists about 50,000 distinct CDR3 sequences, about 12% of them singletons. The sequenced sample was PBMCs, obtained before treatment. These TCRs come from a female donor with ovarian cancer. Both conserved end residues are part of each CDR3. The D gene is left open where the match is weak. Not every row has a clone size; where given, it reads once, few, many or a size class.

D: TRBD1; V: TRBV10-3; J: TRBJ1-1; size: NA; DNA: TGTGCCATCAGTGCAAAGGGGGACAGTCCTTTCTTT; CDR3: CAISAKGDSPFF
D: NA; V: TRBV2; J: TRBJ2-1; size: medium-sized; DNA: TGTGCCAGCATAGTCCAGGGGAGTGAGCAGTTCTTC; CDR3: CASIVQGSEQFF
D: NA; V: TRBV27; J: TRBJ1-1; size: many; DNA: TGTGCCAGCACGCGACATGGAGGGGCTGAAGCTTTCTTT; CDR3: CASTRHGGAEAFF
D: NA; V: TRBV7-9; J: TRBJ1-2; size: many; DNA: TGTGCCAGCAGCAAGACACCAAACGGCTACACCTTC; CDR3: CASSKTPNGYTF
D: TRBD2; V: TRBV6-2/TRBV6-3; J: TRBJ2-5; size: many; DNA: TGTGCCAGCAGTTACGTAGCGGGAGGCTGGGGAGAGACCCAGTACTTC; CDR3: CASSYVAGGWGETQYF
D: NA; V: TRBV28; J: TRBJ1-6; size: many; DNA: TGTGCCAGCAGGGTCGAAACCGATTCACCCCTCCACTTT; CDR3: CASRVETDSPLHF
D: NA; V: TRBV20-1; J: TRBJ1-1; size: many; DNA: TGCAGTGCTAATGACGGGCCAAGTGCTTTCTTT; CDR3: CSANDGPSAFF
D: NA; V: TRBV2; J: TRBJ2-1; size: few; DNA: TGTGCCAGCAGTGCCACGTTCGAGCAGTTCTTC; CDR3: CASSATFEQFF
D: TRBD1; V: TRBV2; J: TRBJ2-7; size: many; DNA: TGTGCCAGCAGTGGAGACAGGGCCCACGAGCAGTACTTC; CDR3: CASSGDRAHEQYF
D: NA; V: TRBV7-2; J: TRBJ1-2; size: many; DNA: TGTGCCAGCAGCCCCTCCACCGACTATGGCTACACCTTC; CDR3: CASSPSTDYGYTF
D: TRBD1; V: TRBV27; J: TRBJ1-6; size: many; DNA: TGTGCCAGCAGTTTACAACAGGGGGGTAATTCACCCCTCCACTTT; CDR3: CASSLQQGGNSPLHF
D: TRBD2; V: TRBV11-3; J: TRBJ2-1; size: NA; DNA: TGTGCCAGCAGCTTAGCTAGCGGGGGTTACAATGAGCAGTTCTTC; CDR3: CASSLASGGYNEQFF
D: NA; V: TRBV9; J: TRBJ2-1; size: many; DNA: TGTGCCAGCAGCGGTACAGGGTCCCACAATGAGCAGTTCTTC; CDR3: CASSGTGSHNEQFF
D: NA; V: TRBV5-1; J: TRBJ1-3; size: many; DNA: TGTGCCAGCAGCTTGGTACCAGACTCTGGAAACACCATATATTTT; CDR3: CASSLVPDSGNTIYF
D: NA; V: TRBV29-1; J: TRBJ2-2; size: many; DNA: TGCAGCGTGAGGGACTTCTTGAACACCGGGGAGCTGTTTTTT; CDR3: CSVRDFLNTGELFF
D: NA; V: TRBV9; J: TRBJ2-5; size: many; DNA: TGTGCCAGCAGCGTCGCCGTTGAAGAGACCCAGTACTTC; CDR3: CASSVAVEETQYF
D: NA; V: TRBV5-1; J: TRBJ1-6; size: NA; DNA: TGCGCCAGCAGCGGTAACGCACCGGGAGATTCACCCCTCCACTTT; CDR3: CASSGNAPGDSPLHF
D: TRBD2; V: TRBV7-8; J: TRBJ2-3; size: many; DNA: TGTGCCAGCAGCTCCGGACTAGCGGGCCGCTACTACACAGATACGCAGTATTTT; CDR3: CASSSGLAGRYYTDTQYF
D: NA; V: TRBV29-1; J: TRBJ1-4; size: many; DNA: TGCAGCGTTGGGGCGCTCGGTATAACTAATGAAAAACTGTTTTTT; CDR3: CSVGALGITNEKLFF
D: TRBD1; V: TRBV5-1; J: TRBJ1-2; size: many; DNA: TGCGCCAGCAGCTCCCGGACAGGGGGCGCGAATGGCTACACCTTC; CDR3: CASSSRTGGANGYTF
D: TRBD2; V: TRBV6-2/TRBV6-3; J: TRBJ2-2; size: many; DNA: TGTGCCAGCAGTGGGACTAGCGGGGGGGCAAATCCCGGGGAGCTGTTTTTT; CDR3: CASSGTSGGANPGELFF
D: TRBD1; V: TRBV6-6; J: TRBJ2-2; size: many; DNA: TGTGCCGTCCAGGGGGTCACCGGGGAGCTGTTTTTT; CDR3: CAVQGVTGELFF
D: TRBD1; V: TRBV18; J: TRBJ2-1; size: many; DNA: TGTGCCAGCTCGGCCGGGACAGGGGGCATGGATGAGCAGTTCTTC; CDR3: CASSAGTGGMDEQFF
D: NA; V: TRBV21-1; J: TRBJ2-7; size: NA; DNA: TGTGCCAGCAGCCTGCGACGGGCAGGGGTCGAGCAGTACTTC; CDR3: CASSLRRAGVEQYF
D: TRBD2; V: TRBV6-2/TRBV6-3; J: TRBJ2-2; size: many; DNA: TGTGCCAGCAGCCGCCAGCGGGGGCTCACCGGGGAGCTGTTTTTT; CDR3: CASSRQRGLTGELFF
D: TRBD2; V: TRBV20-1; J: TRBJ2-2; size: many; DNA: TGCAGTGCTAGAGATCTTTCTAGCGGGAGTACCGGGGAGCTGTTTTTT; CDR3: CSARDLSSGSTGELFF
D: TRBD1; V: TRBV6-2/TRBV6-3; J: TRBJ1-4; size: many; DNA: TGTGCCAGCAGACGGTTGGGGACAGGGTTGTCTTCTAATGAAAAACTGTTTTTT; CDR3: CASRRLGTGLSSNEKLFF
D: TRBD2; V: TRBV29-1; J: TRBJ2-1; size: many; DNA: TGCAGCGTTTGGGCGGGGGGTGGTGAGCAGTTCTTC; CDR3: CSVWAGGGEQFF
D: TRBD2; V: TRBV25-1; J: TRBJ2-1; size: many; DNA: TGTGCCAGCAGTGAGCCTAGCGGGGGGTACAATGAGCAGTTCTTC; CDR3: CASSEPSGGYNEQFF
D: NA; V: TRBV18; J: TRBJ2-5; size: many; DNA: TGTGCCAGCCTCGTAATGACACAAGAGACCCAGTACTTC; CDR3: CASLVMTQETQYF
D: NA; V: TRBV5-1; J: TRBJ2-3; size: many; DNA: TGCGCCAGCAGCTTTACCGGAGCTAGCACAGATACGCAGTATTTT; CDR3: CASSFTGASTDTQYF
D: NA; V: TRBV30; J: TRBJ1-1; size: many; DNA: TGTGCCTGGATTCTCTTGGCGCACACTGAAGCTTTCTTT; CDR3: CAWILLAHTEAFF
D: NA; V: TRBV2; J: TRBJ2-5; size: many; DNA: TGTGCCAGCAGGGGTCGGACAGACCAAGAGACCCAGTACTTC; CDR3: CASRGRTDQETQYF
D: TRBD2; V: TRBV29-1; J: TRBJ2-7; size: many; DNA: TGCAGCGTTGAAGAAGGGCAGCGGGAGGGCCCTTACGAGCAGTACTTC; CDR3: CSVEEGQREGPYEQYF
D: NA; V: TRBV6-6; J: TRBJ1-2; size: many; DNA: TGTGCCAGCAGTTCGCGCCAGCTGACAGCCTATGGCTACACCTTC; CDR3: CASSSRQLTAYGYTF
D: NA; V: TRBV5-1; J: TRBJ2-1; size: many; DNA: TGCGCCAGCAGCTTGGCTGGGGCTCATGAGCAGTTCTTC; CDR3: CASSLAGAHEQFF
D: NA; V: TRBV20-1; J: TRBJ2-5; size: many; DNA: TGCAGTGCTAGAGAATCTAGTAAAGAGACCCAGTACTTC; CDR3: CSARESSKETQYF
D: TRBD1; V: TRBV30; J: TRBJ1-6; size: many; DNA: TGTGCGTACACAGGGGGGAATTCACCCCTCCACTTT; CDR3: CAYTGGNSPLHF
D: NA; V: TRBV15; J: TRBJ1-1; size: many; DNA: TGTGCCACCAGCAGAGATTCGGGGACCGCTAGGGAAGCTTTCTTT; CDR3: CATSRDSGTAREAFF
D: NA; V: TRBV7-2; J: TRBJ2-1; size: many; DNA: TGTGCCAGCAGCTTAGGAGGGTCCAGATCCTACAATGAGCAGTTCTTC; CDR3: CASSLGGSRSYNEQFF
D: TRBD1; V: TRBV24-1; J: TRBJ2-1; size: NA; DNA: TGTGCCACCAGGGGACAGGGGGCGGTCAATGAGCAGTTCTTC; CDR3: CATRGQGAVNEQFF
D: NA; V: TRBV2; J: TRBJ2-4; size: many; DNA: TGTGCCAGCCTCCCCCCTGGAGGGATGATAGCCAAAAACATTCAGTACTTC; CDR3: CASLPPGGMIAKNIQYF
D: NA; V: TRBV21-1; J: TRBJ2-7; size: many; DNA: TGTGCCAGCAGCGCCCCCACTAGCGGGAGTTACTACGAGCAGTACTTC; CDR3: CASSAPTSGSYYEQYF
D: NA; V: TRBV25-1; J: TRBJ2-5; size: many; DNA: TGTGCCAGCAGTGAGCCCGGACGGTTACAAGAGACCCAGTACTTC; CDR3: CASSEPGRLQETQYF
D: NA; V: TRBV10-3; J: TRBJ2-7; size: many; DNA: TGTGCCATCAGCCCAGGGAGCCCCACCTACGAGCAGTACTTC; CDR3: CAISPGSPTYEQYF